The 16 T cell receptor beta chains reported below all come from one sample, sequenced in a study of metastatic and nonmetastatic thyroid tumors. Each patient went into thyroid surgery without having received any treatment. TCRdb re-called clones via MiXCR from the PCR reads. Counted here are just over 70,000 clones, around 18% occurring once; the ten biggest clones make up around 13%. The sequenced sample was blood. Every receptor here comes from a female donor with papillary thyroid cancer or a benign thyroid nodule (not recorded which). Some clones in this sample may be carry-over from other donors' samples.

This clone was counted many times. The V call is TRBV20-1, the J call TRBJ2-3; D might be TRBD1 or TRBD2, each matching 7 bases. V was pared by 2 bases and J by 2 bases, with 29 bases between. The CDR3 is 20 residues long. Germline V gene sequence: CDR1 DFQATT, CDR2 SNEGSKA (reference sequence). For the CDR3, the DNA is TGCAGTGCTAGACAAAACCGCCCCAAGGGGGCTAGCGGTAACACAGATACGCAGTATTTT. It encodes CSARQNRPKGASGNTDTQYF.

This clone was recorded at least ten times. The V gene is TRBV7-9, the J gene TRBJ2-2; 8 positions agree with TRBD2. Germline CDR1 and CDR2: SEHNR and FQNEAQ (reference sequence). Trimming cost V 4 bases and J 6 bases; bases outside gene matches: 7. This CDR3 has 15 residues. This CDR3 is CASSSRALAAGELFF. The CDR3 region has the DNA TGTGCCAGCAGCTCCCGGGCACTAGCGGCCGGGGAGCTGTTTTTT.

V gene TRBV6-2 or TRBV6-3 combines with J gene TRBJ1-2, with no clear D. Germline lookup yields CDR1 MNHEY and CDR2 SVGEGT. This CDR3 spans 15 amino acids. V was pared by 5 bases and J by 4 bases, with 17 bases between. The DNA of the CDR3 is TGTGCCAGCAGTACCCGAGGAGGTCGGGGCTATGGCTACACCTTC. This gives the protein CASSTRGGRGYGYTF.

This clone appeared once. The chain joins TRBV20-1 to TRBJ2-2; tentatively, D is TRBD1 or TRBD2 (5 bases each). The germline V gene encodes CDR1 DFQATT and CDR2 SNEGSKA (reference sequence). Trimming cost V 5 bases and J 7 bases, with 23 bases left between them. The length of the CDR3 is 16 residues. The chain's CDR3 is CSAVDIGSGPHGELFF. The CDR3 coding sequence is TGCAGTGCTGTAGATATTGGGTCGGGACCCCACGGGGAGCTGTTTTTT.

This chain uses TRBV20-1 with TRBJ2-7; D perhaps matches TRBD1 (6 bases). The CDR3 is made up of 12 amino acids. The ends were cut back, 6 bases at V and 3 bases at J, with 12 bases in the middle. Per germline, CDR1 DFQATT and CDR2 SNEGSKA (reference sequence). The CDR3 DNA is TGCAGTGCGCCTGGGGACAACTACGAGCAGTACTTC. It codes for CSAPGDNYEQYF.

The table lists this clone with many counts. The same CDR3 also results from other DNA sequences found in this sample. The chain's CDR3 is CASSDSPLAGTSTDTQYF. The DNA of the CDR3 is TGTGCCAGCAGTGACTCGCCACTAGCGGGGACTAGCACAGATACGCAGTATTTT. This chain uses TRBV6-4 with TRBJ2-3; TRBD2 matches at 10 bases. The CDR3 runs to 18 residues. Trimming at V came to 0 bases and at J to 0 bases, leaving 6 bases not matched to a gene. Germline V gene lookup returns CDR1 MRHNA and CDR2 SNTAGT.

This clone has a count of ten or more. This chain's CDR3 is CASSLVYYGYTF. The CDR3, as DNA: TGTGCCAGCAGTTTAGTTTACTATGGCTACACCTTC. The chain joins TRBV28 to TRBJ1-2, with D unclear. This CDR3 has 12 residues. In germline, CDR1 is MDHEN, CDR2 SYDVKM. Between the trimmed V and J ends, which lost 2 bases and 3 bases, there was a span of 4 bases.

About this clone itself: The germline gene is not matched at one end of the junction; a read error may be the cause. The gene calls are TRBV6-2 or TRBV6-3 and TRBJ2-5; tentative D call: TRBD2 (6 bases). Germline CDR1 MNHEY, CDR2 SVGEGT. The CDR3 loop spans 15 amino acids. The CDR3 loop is CASSYSGGTGETRYF. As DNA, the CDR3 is TGTGCCAGCAGTTACTCGGGCGGGACTGGGGAGACCCGGTACTTC.

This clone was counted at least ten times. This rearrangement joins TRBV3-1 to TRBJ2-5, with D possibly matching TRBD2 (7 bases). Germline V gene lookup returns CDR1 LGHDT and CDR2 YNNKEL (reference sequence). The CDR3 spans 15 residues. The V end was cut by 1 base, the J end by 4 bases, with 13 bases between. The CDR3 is CASSQGQRGGETQYF. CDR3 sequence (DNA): TGTGCCAGCAGCCAAGGTCAGAGGGGGGGAGAGACCCAGTACTTC.

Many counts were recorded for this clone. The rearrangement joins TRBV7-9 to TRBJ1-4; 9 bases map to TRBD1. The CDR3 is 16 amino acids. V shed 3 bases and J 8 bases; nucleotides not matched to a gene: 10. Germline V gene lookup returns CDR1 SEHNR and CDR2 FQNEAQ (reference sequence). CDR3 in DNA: TGTGCCAGCAGCTTCACCGACAGGGGGGATGGGGAAAAACTGTTTTTT. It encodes CASSFTDRGDGEKLFF.

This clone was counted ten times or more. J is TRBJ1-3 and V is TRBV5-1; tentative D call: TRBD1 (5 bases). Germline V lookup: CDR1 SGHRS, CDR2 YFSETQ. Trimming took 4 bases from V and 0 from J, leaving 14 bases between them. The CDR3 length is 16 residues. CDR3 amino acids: CASSPTTATSGNTIYF. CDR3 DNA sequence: TGCGCCAGCAGCCCGACGACAGCTACCTCTGGAAACACCATATATTTT.

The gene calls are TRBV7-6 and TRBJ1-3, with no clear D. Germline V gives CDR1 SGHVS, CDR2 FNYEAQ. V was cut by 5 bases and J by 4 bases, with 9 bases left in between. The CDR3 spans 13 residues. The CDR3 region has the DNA TGTGCCAGCAGCCCTAGGTCGGGAAACACCATATATTTT. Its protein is CASSPRSGNTIYF.

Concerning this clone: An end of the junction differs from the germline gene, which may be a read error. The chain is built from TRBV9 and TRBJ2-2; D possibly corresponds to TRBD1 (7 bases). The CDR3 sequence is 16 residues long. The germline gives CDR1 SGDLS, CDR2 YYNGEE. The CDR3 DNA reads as TGTGCCAGCAGCGTTTGGGGGGACAGTGACACCGGCGAGCTGTTTTTT. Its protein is CASSVWGDSDTGELFF.

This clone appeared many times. The CDR3 loop is CASSQGTGLRYGYTF. The CDR3, as DNA: TGTGCCAGCAGCCAAGGGACAGGGCTACGCTATGGCTACACCTTC. The V and J genes are TRBV3-1 and TRBJ1-2, with TRBD1 identical over 8 bases. Germline CDR1 is LGHDT and CDR2 is YNNKEL (reference sequence). The V segment lost 1 base and the J segment 4 bases; nucleotides outside the gene matches: 5. There are 15 residues in the CDR3. The variable domain in full, with the rest retrieved from reference TRBV3-1 and TRBJ1-2, is DTAVSQTPKYLVTQMGNDKSIKCEQNLGHDTMYWYKQDSKKFLKIMFSYNNKELIINETVPNRFSPKSPDKAHLNLHINSLELGDSAVYFCASSQGTGLRYGYTFGSGTRLTVV.

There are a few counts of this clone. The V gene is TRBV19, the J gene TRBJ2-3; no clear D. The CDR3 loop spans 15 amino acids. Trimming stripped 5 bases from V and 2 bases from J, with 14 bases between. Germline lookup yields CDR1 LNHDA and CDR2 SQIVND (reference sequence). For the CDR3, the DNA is TGTGCCAGTAGTGTAACAGCGTCCCCCACAGATACGCAGTATTTT. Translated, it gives CASSVTASPTDTQYF.

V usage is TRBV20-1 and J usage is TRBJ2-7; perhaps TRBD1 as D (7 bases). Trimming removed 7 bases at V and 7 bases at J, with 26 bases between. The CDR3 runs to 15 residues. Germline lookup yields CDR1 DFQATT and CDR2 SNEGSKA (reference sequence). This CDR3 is CSGNPAGQYPDEQYF. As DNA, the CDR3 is TGCAGTGGAAATCCCGCGGGACAGTACCCAGATGAGCAGTACTTC.